Presented here are 21 T cell receptor beta chains from one specimen sequenced in a study of cytomegalovirus exposure and HLA in healthy donors. PCR used 60 Vbeta primers and 13 Jbeta primers. The repertoire was sequenced with immunoSEQ multiplex PCR; TCRdb's copy has only in-frame clones and lacks some. The table records approximately 110,000 clones, about 13% of them present only once. Sequenced: PBMCs. Receptor source: a man aged 35-49 years in good health and CMV-seropositive.

This clone came up a few times. This chain uses TRBV7-9 with TRBJ2-7, with D unclear. This CDR3 comprises 11 residues. Germline V CDR1 and CDR2: SEHNR, FQNEAQ (reference sequence). V lost 5 bases and J lost 4, with 6 bases in between. The CDR3 sequence: CASSPSYEQYF. In nucleotides, the CDR3 is TGTGCCAGCAGCCCTAGTTACGAGCAGTACTTC.

This clone has only a few counts. The rearrangement uses TRBV27 and TRBJ1-2; no clear D. The CDR3 has 13 residues. V was cut by 0 bases and J by 7 bases, with 9 bases left in between. From germline, CDR1 is MNHEY and CDR2 SMNVEV (reference sequence). This CDR3 reads CASSLSQRGGYTF. Here the CDR3 DNA reads TGTGCCAGCAGTTTATCGCAGCGGGGTGGCTACACCTTC.

This clone has more than one count but fewer than ten. The chain is built from TRBV7-2 and TRBJ2-2; weak D call: TRBD2 (6 bases). The CDR3 extends over 15 amino acids. Trimming pared 3 bases from V and 4 bases from J, leaving 12 bases between. CDR1 SGHTA and CDR2 FQGNSA come from the germline V gene. CDR3 coding DNA: TGTGCCAGCAGCTTGGGGAGCGGGTTCACCGGGGAGCTGTTTTTT. It codes for CASSLGSGFTGELFF.

The gene calls are TRBV28 and TRBJ2-5, with D unresolved. This CDR3 has 14 residues. V gave up 5 bases and J gave up 0 bases, with 10 bases separating them. The germline gives CDR1 MDHEN, CDR2 SYDVKM. This chain's CDR3 is CASSRPRYQETQYF. CDR3 nucleotide sequence: TGTGCCAGCAGTCGGCCGCGGTACCAAGAGACCCAGTACTTC.

This clone showed up just a few times. This CDR3 reads CASRALMRAFF. DNA for the CDR3: TGTGCCAGCAGAGCCCTAATGAGGGCTTTCTTT. The chain has TRBV28 and TRBJ1-1; D remains ambiguous. The CDR3 covers 11 residues. The germline V gene encodes CDR1 MDHEN and CDR2 SYDVKM. The V end was cut by 6 bases, the J end by 11 bases, with 13 bases between.

This clone came up once. The J gene is TRBJ2-2, the V gene TRBV5-5; a possible D gene is TRBD1 (5 bases). The CDR3 has 16 amino acids. V lost 0 bases and J lost 1, with 10 bases in between. Germline assignment: CDR1 SGHKS and CDR2 YYEKEE (reference sequence). The CDR3 here is CASSLEATGNTGELFF. In DNA form, the CDR3 reads TGTGCCAGCAGCTTGGAGGCCACAGGGAACACCGGGGAGCTGTTTTTT.

This clone was found once. One end of the junction is discordant with germline, which a read error may explain. Other DNA sequences from this sample encode an identical CDR3 as well. The V and J genes are TRBV2 and TRBJ1-5, with D unresolved. CDR3 length equals 16 residues. Germline V gene sequence: CDR1 SNHLY, CDR2 FYNNEI. The CDR3 here is CASRSGPPLGNQPQHF. For the CDR3, the DNA is TGCGCCAGCAGAAGCGGACCACCCCTGGGCAATCAGCCCCAGCATTTT.

The V and J genes are TRBV6-1 and TRBJ2-6, with 7 bases lining up with TRBD2. This CDR3 has 18 amino acids. Trimming took 3 bases from V and 0 from J; bases not matched to a gene: 8. CDR1 and CDR2 from the germline V gene are MNHNS and SASEGT. The CDR3 coding sequence is TGTGCCAGCAGTGATAGATGGGGGGGAGGCTCTGGGGCCAACGTCCTGACTTTC. It translates to CASSDRWGGGSGANVLTF.

V usage is TRBV10-1 and J usage is TRBJ2-2; unclear D gene. This CDR3 is 14 amino acids long. V shed 4 bases and J shed 0 bases, with 6 bases lying between them. The germline V gene has CDR1 WNHNN and CDR2 SYGVQD (reference sequence). This CDR3 is CASSGRSNTGELFF. CDR3 coding DNA: TGCGCCAGCAGTGGTCGTTCGAACACCGGGGAGCTGTTTTTT.

CDR3 in amino acids: CAWSVLGTLTPTNTQYF. CDR3 DNA: TGTGCCTGGAGTGTACTAGGCACCTTAACACCGACTAATACGCAGTATTTT. The chain combines TRBV30 with TRBJ2-3; a possible D gene is TRBD2 (5 bases). The CDR3 has 17 amino acids. Germline CDR1 is GTSNPN and CDR2 is SVGIG (reference sequence). The ends were cut back, 0 bases at V and 7 bases at J, with 23 bases in the middle.

This clone was detected only a few times. The rearrangement links TRBV6-6 to TRBJ2-7; no clear D. V was cut by 2 bases and J by 2 bases, with 4 bases left in between. The CDR3 has 12 residues. Germline assignment: CDR1 MNHNY and CDR2 SVGAGI (reference sequence). The CDR3 is CASSYRTYEQYF. The CDR3 DNA is TGTGCCAGCAGTTACCGTACCTACGAGCAGTACTTC.

The chain recombines TRBV6-6 with TRBJ1-5, with D unresolved. The CDR3 runs 14 residues. Germline V gives CDR1 MNHNY, CDR2 SVGAGI (reference sequence). Trimming removed 0 bases from V and 9 bases from J, with 12 bases in between. CDR3 protein: CASSYSREPLPQHF. Here the CDR3 DNA reads TGTGCCAGCAGTTACTCGAGGGAACCCCTGCCCCAGCATTTT.

This sequence joins TRBV20-1 and TRBJ2-7; D is unclear. Trimming left V 5 bases short and J 2 bases short, with 7 bases between. The CDR3 runs 11 residues. The V gene's germline CDR1 is DFQATT and CDR2 SNEGSKA (reference sequence). The CDR3 DNA follows: TGCAGTGCTCCCCGCGCCTACGAGCAGTACTTC. This gives the protein CSAPRAYEQYF.

This clone came up a few times. J is TRBJ2-7 and V is TRBV7-2, with TRBD2 matching 9 bases. V was pared by 2 bases and J by 0 bases, with 14 bases of the junction left unmatched. The germline V gene has CDR1 SGHTA and CDR2 FQGNSA. This CDR3 has 19 amino acids. The DNA of the CDR3 is TGTGCCAGCAGCTTAATCGGCCCCGGAGCGGGAGGTCCCTCCTACGAGCAGTACTTC. The encoded protein is CASSLIGPGAGGPSYEQYF.

The chain links TRBV28 to TRBJ1-1; 7 bases match TRBD1. After removal of 5 bases from V and 3 bases from J, the junction contained 3 bases not matched to a gene. CDR1 and CDR2 from the germline V gene are MDHEN and SYDVKM. The CDR3 runs 13 residues. CDR3 loop: CASSLQGYTEAFF. DNA for the CDR3: TGTGCCAGCAGTCTACAGGGGTACACTGAAGCTTTCTTT.

The genes are TRBV27 and TRBJ2-4; TRBD2 matches 7 bases. V was pared by 5 bases and J by 0 bases, with 16 bases of the junction left unmatched. The CDR3 contains 19 residues. The V gene's germline CDR1 is MNHEY and CDR2 SMNVEV (reference sequence). The chain's CDR3 is CASSLGGIPAVVAKNIQYF. CDR3 in DNA: TGTGCCAGCAGTCTGGGAGGGATTCCAGCGGTCGTAGCCAAAAACATTCAGTACTTC.

The rearrangement links TRBV6-1 to TRBJ1-3, with D possibly being TRBD1 (6 bases). The CDR3 extends over 14 amino acids. V lost 4 bases and J lost 1, with 8 bases in between. Germline assignment: CDR1 MNHNS and CDR2 SASEGT. Written as DNA, the CDR3 is TGTGCCAGCAGTGTCAGGGGTTCTGGAAACACCATATATTTT. The encoded protein is CASSVRGSGNTIYF.

In this sample, this clone turned up a few times. This sequence joins TRBV15 and TRBJ2-2, with 9 positions matching TRBD1. The V gene end was trimmed by 5 bases and the J gene end by 1 base; junction bases not matched to a gene: 5. This CDR3 contains 16 residues. CDR1 and CDR2 (germline): LNHNV, YYDKDF (reference sequence). DNA for the CDR3: TGTGCCACCAGCCCACTGGACAGGGGGAACACCGGGGAGCTGTTTTTT. It translates to CATSPLDRGNTGELFF.

This sequence joins TRBV5-1 and TRBJ1-2; D not certain. Trimming removed 7 bases at V and 6 bases at J, with 22 bases between. CDR1 SGHRS and CDR2 YFSETQ come from the germline V gene. This CDR3 comprises 15 residues. As DNA, the CDR3 is TGCGCCAGCGCACTACTTGCGGGCCCTGGGAATGGCTACACCTTC. Translation: CASALLAGPGNGYTF.

The table lists this clone with a few counts. The chain carries TRBV19 and TRBJ2-2; TRBD2 matches at 8 bases. V lost 4 bases to trimming and J lost 5 bases; unmatched junction nucleotides: 0. Germline lookup yields CDR1 LNHDA and CDR2 SQIVND (reference sequence). The CDR3 runs 13 residues. The CDR3 region is CASSRLATGELFF. The CDR3 region has the DNA TGTGCCAGTAGTAGACTAGCGACCGGGGAGCTGTTTTTT.

The chain carries TRBV6-4 and TRBJ1-2; a weak D match, TRBD1 (5 bases). The germline V gene has CDR1 MRHNA and CDR2 SNTAGT. The CDR3 is 11 amino acids. V was shortened by 6 bases and J by 4 bases, with 6 bases between the two germline ends. The CDR3 region has the DNA TGTGCCAGCAGAGGGGTCTATGGCTACACCTTC. The encoded protein is CASRGVYGYTF.